These 18 T cell receptor beta chains were all obtained from the same sample, sequenced in a study of shared T cell receptors in the human thymus. Sequencing was performed with immunoSEQ multiplex PCR; in TCRdb, only in-frame clones are kept and a portion is missing. The data hold about 610,000 clones, with around 89% observed a single time. These same data were also listed under a study on human thymus T cells.

The sample consisted of thymocytes. Source of these receptors: a boy younger than two with a congenital heart defect.

This clone has only a few counts. The chain has TRBV6-5 and TRBJ2-5; no definite D call. The CDR3 length is 12 residues. With 5 bases removed from V and 2 bases from J, the gap between germline ends came to 6 bases. The germline CDR1 and CDR2 sequences are MNHEY and SVGAGI. CDR3 region: CASSLGQETQYF. In DNA, the CDR3 is TGTGCCAGCAGTCTCGGGCAAGAGACCCAGTACTTC.

V gene TRBV7-9 combines with J gene TRBJ2-3; 10 bases align to TRBD2. V trimming: 7 bases; J trimming: 6 bases; junction bases outside the gene matches: 19. Germline lookup yields CDR1 SEHNR and CDR2 FQNEAQ (reference sequence). The CDR3 length is 18 residues. The CDR3 DNA reads as TGTGCCAGCAACCAGATACTGGCCGGGACTAGCGCGACGGATACGCAGTATTTT. Its protein product is CASNQILAGTSATDTQYF.

A remark on this clone: The same CDR3 also results from other DNA sequences found in this sample. The V gene is TRBV5-1, the J gene TRBJ2-3; D possibly corresponds to TRBD2 (7 bases). This CDR3 is built from 15 residues. The germline V and J ends were trimmed by 0 bases and 2 bases, with 10 bases remaining between them. CDR1 is SGHRS, CDR2 YFSETQ, per germline. CDR3 sequence: CASSLGGGDTDTQYF. CDR3 in DNA: TGCGCCAGCAGCTTGGGGGGGGGCGACACAGATACGCAGTATTTT.

The chain employs TRBV27 and TRBJ2-1; D gene uncertain. Germline V gene data show CDR1 as MNHEY and CDR2 as SMNVEV (reference sequence). Trimming removed 5 bases from V and 10 bases from J, with 18 bases in between. The CDR3 totals 14 residues. The CDR3 DNA follows: TGTGCCAGCAGTCCAAGCGACGCTACCACCGAGCAGTTCTTC. This sequence encodes CASSPSDATTEQFF.

This chain connects TRBV5-1 to TRBJ2-1; D is undetermined. V was cut by 1 base and J by 0 bases, with 8 bases left in between. Germline CDR1 reads SGHRS; CDR2 reads YFSETQ. The CDR3 extends over 15 amino acids. The CDR3 protein is CASSLRDTSYNEQFF. For the CDR3, the DNA is TGCGCCAGCAGCTTGCGTGACACCTCCTACAATGAGCAGTTCTTC.

The chain couples TRBV5-1 to TRBJ2-4; 10 nucleotides line up with TRBD1. This CDR3 contains 17 residues. V lost 3 bases, J lost 2 bases, and 8 bases stayed unmatched. Germline V gives CDR1 SGHRS, CDR2 YFSETQ. CDR3 nucleotide sequence: TGCGCCAGCAGCTCCCTGACAGGGGGCGCAACCAAAAACATTCAGTACTTC. Encoded protein: CASSSLTGGATKNIQYF.

This sequence joins TRBV4-3 and TRBJ2-7; 8 bases are shared with TRBD1. This CDR3 has 16 amino acids. The germline CDR1 and CDR2 sequences are LGHNA and YSLEER. J gave up 0 bases and V 4 bases, and 8 bases lay outside the gene matches. In DNA, the CDR3 is TGCGCCAGCAGCCGTAAACAGGGGGTGACCTCCTACGAGCAGTACTTC. It encodes CASSRKQGVTSYEQYF.

The CDR3 DNA sequence: TGTGCCAGCTCACCCGGTCTACGGGTCGGCTACACCTTC. It codes for CASSPGLRVGYTF. The V and J genes are TRBV18 and TRBJ1-2; D not certain. This CDR3 has 13 amino acids. Germline CDR1 is KGHSH and CDR2 is LQKENI. V gave up 3 bases and J gave up 8 bases, with 13 bases separating them.

The J gene is TRBJ2-1, the V gene TRBV2; 7 bases align to TRBD2. This CDR3 is 19 amino acids long. Germline V gene lookup returns CDR1 SNHLY and CDR2 FYNNEI. The V and J ends lost 3 bases and 2 bases, in that order; junction bases with no gene match: 16. The CDR3 loop reads CASSEGGTKTRGPYNEQFF. CDR3 DNA: TGTGCCAGCAGTGAGGGCGGGACTAAGACTAGAGGGCCCTACAATGAGCAGTTCTTC.

The V gene is TRBV15, the J gene TRBJ2-1, with D perhaps TRBD2 (6 bases). Germline-derived CDR1 and CDR2 are LNHNV and YYDKDF (reference sequence). CDR3 length: 20 residues. V lost 2 bases and J 0 bases, leaving 23 bases between the germline ends. As DNA, the CDR3 is TGTGCCACCAGCAGACACCCCTTTCGGGACTCGTCTCTCTCCTACAATGAGCAGTTCTTC. The encoded protein is CATSRHPFRDSSLSYNEQFF.

The V call is TRBV5-4, the J call TRBJ2-1; 9 positions agree with TRBD1. The CDR3 length is 17 residues. The ends lost 4 bases at V and 5 bases at J; junction bases unmatched: 13. CDR1 is SGHNT and CDR2 is YYREEE in the germline V gene (reference sequence). The CDR3 loop reads CASSGTAGTGRDNEQFF. The CDR3 nucleotides are TGTGCCAGCAGCGGAACCGCCGGGACAGGGAGGGACAATGAGCAGTTCTTC.

This chain links TRBV4-2 with TRBJ2-1; D might be TRBD2 (6 bases). The V end was cut by 8 bases, the J end by 7 bases, with 6 bases between. Looked up from germline, CDR1 is LGHNA and CDR2 is YNFKEQ. The CDR3 consists of 10 residues. This chain's CDR3 is CASRGNEQFF. The CDR3 region has the DNA TGTGCCAGCCGGGGGAATGAGCAGTTCTTC.

The rearrangement joins TRBV4-2 to TRBJ2-7; 7 bases are shared with TRBD2. The ends lost 1 base at V and 3 bases at J; junction bases unmatched: 12. CDR3 length: 17 amino acids. Germline values: CDR1 LGHNA, CDR2 YNFKEQ. CDR3 residues: CASSQGTGRPKCYEQYF. Written as DNA, the CDR3 is TGTGCCAGCAGCCAAGGGACCGGGAGGCCTAAATGCTACGAGCAGTACTTC.

The chain uses TRBV27 and TRBJ2-1, with D tentatively TRBD2 (6 bases). Between the trimmed V and J ends, which lost 8 bases and 6 bases, there was a span of 35 bases. The CDR3 has 20 residues. Germline values: CDR1 MNHEY, CDR2 SMNVEV (reference sequence). The CDR3 here is CASGTGRALSEGLPFNEQFF. The CDR3 coding sequence is TGTGCCAGCGGAACGGGACGAGCTCTCTCGGAGGGACTTCCCTTCAATGAGCAGTTCTTC.

This chain joins TRBV27 and TRBJ1-1; D remains unclear. V was cut by 2 bases and J by 1 base, with 8 bases left in between. There are 14 residues in the CDR3. Germline V gene data show CDR1 as MNHEY and CDR2 as SMNVEV (reference sequence). The CDR3 spells CASSLRVANTEAFF. Here the CDR3 DNA reads TGTGCCAGCAGTTTACGGGTGGCGAACACTGAAGCTTTCTTT.

The rearrangement uses TRBV4-2 and TRBJ2-2; 8 nucleotides agree with TRBD2. V lost 5 bases to trimming and J lost 6 bases; unmatched junction nucleotides: 8. The CDR3 loop spans 15 amino acids. From germline, CDR1 is LGHNA and CDR2 YNFKEQ. DNA for the CDR3: TGTGCCAGCAGCGCCGGGACTAGGAGTCCCGGGGAGCTGTTTTTT. The encoded protein is CASSAGTRSPGELFF.

V usage is TRBV11-2 and J usage is TRBJ2-5; tentatively, D is TRBD1 (5 bases). Germline CDR1 is SGHAT and CDR2 is FQNNGV. Trimming pared 5 bases from V and 2 bases from J, leaving 15 bases between. This CDR3 is built from 15 residues. The DNA of the CDR3 is TGTGCCAGCAGCCTAAGTAGGGGCTTACAAGAGACCCAGTACTTC. This encodes CASSLSRGLQETQYF.

This clone was seen just once. The rearrangement links TRBV10-3 to TRBJ2-1; 7 bases match TRBD2. The germline V gene encodes CDR1 ENHRY and CDR2 SYGVKD. The CDR3 has 15 amino acids. The ends lost 4 bases at V and 8 bases at J; junction bases unmatched: 11. The CDR3 DNA reads TGTGCCATCAGTGGATACGTGGGGGGGAGGGATGAGCAGTTCTTC. Amino acids: CAISGYVGGRDEQFF.